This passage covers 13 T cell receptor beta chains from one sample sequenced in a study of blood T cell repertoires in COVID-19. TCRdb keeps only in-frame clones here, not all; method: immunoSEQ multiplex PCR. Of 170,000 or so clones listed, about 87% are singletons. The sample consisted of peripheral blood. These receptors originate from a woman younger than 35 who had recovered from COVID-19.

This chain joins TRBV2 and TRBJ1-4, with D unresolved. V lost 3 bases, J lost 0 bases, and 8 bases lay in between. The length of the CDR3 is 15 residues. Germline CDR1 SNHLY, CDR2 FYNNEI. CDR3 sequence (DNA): TGTGCCAGCAGTGATGGCGGGTCAACTAATGAAAAACTGTTTTTT. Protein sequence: CASSDGGSTNEKLFF.

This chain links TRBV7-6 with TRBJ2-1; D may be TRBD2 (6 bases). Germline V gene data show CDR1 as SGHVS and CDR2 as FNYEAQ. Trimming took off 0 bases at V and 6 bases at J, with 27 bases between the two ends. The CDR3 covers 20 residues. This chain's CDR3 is CASSLARGDYFGDGGNEQFF. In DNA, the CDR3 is TGTGCCAGCAGCTTAGCTCGAGGCGACTATTTTGGGGACGGGGGCAATGAGCAGTTCTTC.

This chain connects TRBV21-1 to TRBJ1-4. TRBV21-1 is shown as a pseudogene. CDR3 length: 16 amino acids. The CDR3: CASSKVFPATNEKLFF. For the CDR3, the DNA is TGTGCCAGCAGCAAAGTCTTCCCCGCAACTAATGAAAAACTGTTTTTT.

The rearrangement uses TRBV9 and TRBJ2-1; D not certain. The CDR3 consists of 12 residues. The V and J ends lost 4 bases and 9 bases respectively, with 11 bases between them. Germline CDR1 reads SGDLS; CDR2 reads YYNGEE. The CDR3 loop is CASSPSWAEQFF. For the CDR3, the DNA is TGTGCCAGCAGCCCCAGCTGGGCTGAGCAGTTCTTC. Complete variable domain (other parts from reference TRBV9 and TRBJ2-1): DSGVTQTPKHLITATGQRVTLRCSPRSGDLSVYWYQQSLDQGLQFLIQYYNGEERAKGNILERFSAQQFPDLHSELNLSSLELGDSALYFCASSPSWAEQFFGPGTRLTVL.

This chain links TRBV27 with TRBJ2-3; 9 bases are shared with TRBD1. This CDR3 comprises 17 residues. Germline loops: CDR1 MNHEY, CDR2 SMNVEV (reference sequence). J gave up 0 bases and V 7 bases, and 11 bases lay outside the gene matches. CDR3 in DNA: TGTGCCAGCACCAAAAGGGGGACAGGGTGGAGCACAGATACGCAGTATTTT. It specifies CASTKRGTGWSTDTQYF.

The CDR3 region has the DNA TGTGCCAGCAGTCATAGCCTGAATGAGCAGTTCTTC. This sequence encodes CASSHSLNEQFF. The chain links TRBV6-2 or TRBV6-3 to TRBJ2-1; no definite D call. The V and J ends lost 5 bases and 7 bases respectively, with 9 bases between them. In germline, CDR1 is MNHEY, CDR2 SVGEGT. The CDR3 spans 12 residues.

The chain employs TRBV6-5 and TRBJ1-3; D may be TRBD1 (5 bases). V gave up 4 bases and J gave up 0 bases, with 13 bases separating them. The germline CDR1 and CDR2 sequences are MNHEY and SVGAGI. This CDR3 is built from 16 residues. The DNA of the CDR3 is TGTGCCAGCAGTTTTGACAGAAGAGTCTCTGGAAACACCATATATTTT. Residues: CASSFDRRVSGNTIYF.

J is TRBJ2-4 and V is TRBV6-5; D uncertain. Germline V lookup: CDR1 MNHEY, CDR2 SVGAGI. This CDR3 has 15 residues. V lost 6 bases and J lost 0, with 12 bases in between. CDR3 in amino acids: CASSTTKLAKNIQYF. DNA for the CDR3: TGTGCCAGCAGCACCACAAAATTAGCCAAAAACATTCAGTACTTC.

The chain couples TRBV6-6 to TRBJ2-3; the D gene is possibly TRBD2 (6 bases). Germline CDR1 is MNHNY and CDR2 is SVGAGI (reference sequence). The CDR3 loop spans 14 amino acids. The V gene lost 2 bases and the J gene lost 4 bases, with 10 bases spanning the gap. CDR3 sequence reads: CASSYGGGADTQYF. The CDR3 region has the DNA TGTGCCAGCAGTTACGGAGGAGGGGCAGATACGCAGTATTTT.

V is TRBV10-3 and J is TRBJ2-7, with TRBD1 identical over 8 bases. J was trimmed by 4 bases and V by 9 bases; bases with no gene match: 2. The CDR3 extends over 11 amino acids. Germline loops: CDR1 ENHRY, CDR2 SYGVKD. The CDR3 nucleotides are TGTGCCATTGGACAGGGTTACGAGCAGTACTTC. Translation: CAIGQGYEQYF.

CDR3 sequence (DNA): TGTGCCAGCTCACCGGCCCCTACGGGTGGCGAGCAGTACTTC. The encoded protein is CASSPAPTGGEQYF. The chain couples TRBV18 to TRBJ2-7; D unresolved. The CDR3 loop spans 14 amino acids. The V gene lost 3 bases and the J gene lost 6 bases, with 15 bases spanning the gap. CDR1 is KGHSH, CDR2 LQKENI, per germline.

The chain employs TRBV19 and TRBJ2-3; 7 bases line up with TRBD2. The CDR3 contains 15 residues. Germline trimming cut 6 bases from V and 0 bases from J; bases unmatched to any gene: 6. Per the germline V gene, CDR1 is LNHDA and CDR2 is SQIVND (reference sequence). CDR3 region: CASSRAGRSTDTQYF. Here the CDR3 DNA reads TGTGCCAGTAGCCGAGCGGGGAGGAGCACAGATACGCAGTATTTT.

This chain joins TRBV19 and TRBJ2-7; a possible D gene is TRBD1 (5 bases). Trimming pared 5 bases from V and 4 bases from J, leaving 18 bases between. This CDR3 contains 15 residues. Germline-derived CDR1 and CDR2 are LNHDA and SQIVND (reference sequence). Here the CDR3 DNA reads TGTGCCAGTAGTCCCGTCACAGGAAACTTGTACGAGCAGTACTTC. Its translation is CASSPVTGNLYEQYF.